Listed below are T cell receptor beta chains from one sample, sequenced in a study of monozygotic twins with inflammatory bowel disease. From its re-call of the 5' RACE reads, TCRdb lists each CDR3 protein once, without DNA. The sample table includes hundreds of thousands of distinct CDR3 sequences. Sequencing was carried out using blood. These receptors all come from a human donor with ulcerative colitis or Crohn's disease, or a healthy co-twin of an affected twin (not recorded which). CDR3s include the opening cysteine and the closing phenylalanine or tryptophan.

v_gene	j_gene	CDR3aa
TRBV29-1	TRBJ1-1	CSVAGTALNTEAFF
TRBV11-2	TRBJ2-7	CASSRTVGGYSYEQYF
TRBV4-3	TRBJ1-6	CASSQGTGTGASSPLHF
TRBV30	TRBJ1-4	CAWSRTISTNEKLFF
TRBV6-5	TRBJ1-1	CASSYGGEDEAFF
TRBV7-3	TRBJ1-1	CASSHGTDHAEAFF
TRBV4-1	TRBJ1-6	CASSWATGNNSPLHF
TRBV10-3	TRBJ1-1	CAISTGLGTTEAFF
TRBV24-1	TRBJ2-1	CATSDSASKGLNEQFF
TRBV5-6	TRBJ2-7	CASSVGLSSYEQYF
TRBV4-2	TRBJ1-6	CASSQAGTGASPLHF
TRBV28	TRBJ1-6	CASSLLAGNSPLHF
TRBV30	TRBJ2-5	CAWSVGTKETQYF
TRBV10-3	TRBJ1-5	CAIGEAFSNQPQHF
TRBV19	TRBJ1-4	CASSRGGSTNEKLFF
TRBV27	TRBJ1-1	CASSSGYGEAFF
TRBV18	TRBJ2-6	CASSPDRAHLSGANVLTF
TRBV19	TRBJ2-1	CASSISSGRVNEQFF
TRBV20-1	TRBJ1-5	CSARDSGTGSFGNQPQHF
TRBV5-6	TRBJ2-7	CASSLTSGAAYEQYF
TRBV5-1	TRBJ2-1	CASSFVSGAGHNEQFF
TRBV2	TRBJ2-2	CASREDASGGAGGELFF